Following are 7 T cell receptor beta chains from one sample sequenced in a study of T cells after yellow fever vaccination. TCRdb re-called the 5' RACE reads with MiXCR, one entry per CDR3 protein. The sample consists of 450,000 to 550,000 distinct CDR3 sequences, around a fifth of them appearing once. The input for sequencing was PBMCs, taken 20 to 25 days after the first yellow fever vaccination. The receptor set was obtained from a young man who received the YFV17D yellow fever vaccine.

V usage is TRBV4-1 and J usage is TRBJ2-1, with D tentatively TRBD1 (5 bases). Per the germline V gene, CDR1 is MGHRA and CDR2 is YSYEKL. CDR3 length equals 12 residues. The V end was cut by 1 base, the J end by 10 bases, with 8 bases between. CDR3 sequence: CASSQAYREQFF. The CDR3, as DNA: TGCGCCAGCAGCCAAGCCTACAGGGAGCAGTTCTTC.

This clonotype has just a few counts. V and J are TRBV7-9 and TRBJ2-7; D is undetermined. V was trimmed by 1 base and J by 9 bases, leaving 10 bases between them. This CDR3 is 12 amino acids long. Germline CDR1 and CDR2: SEHNR and FQNEAQ (reference sequence). The CDR3 DNA sequence: TGTGCCAGCAGCTTAGAGGGTCGGTCGCAGTACTTC. Amino acid sequence: CASSLEGRSQYF.

V and J are TRBV19 and TRBJ2-3; no definite D call. Trimming removed 3 bases at V and 7 bases at J, with 5 bases between. CDR3 length: 11 residues. Germline V CDR1 and CDR2: LNHDA, SQIVND (reference sequence). In nucleotides, the CDR3 is TGTGCCAGTAGTATCCTTAATACGCAGTATTTT. It specifies CASSILNTQYF.

This clonotype was seen only a few times. The chain couples TRBV7-8 to TRBJ2-7, with D perhaps being TRBD1 or TRBD2 (7 bases each). Looked up from germline, CDR1 is SGHVS and CDR2 is FQNEAQ. CDR3 length equals 15 residues. Trimming removed 0 bases at V and 3 bases at J, with 12 bases between. The DNA of the CDR3 is TGTGCCAGCAGCTTAGCGGGCAGGGGGGGCTACGAGCAGTACTTC. This sequence encodes CASSLAGRGGYEQYF.

This clonotype has more than one count but fewer than ten. The chain joins TRBV6-2 or TRBV6-3 to TRBJ1-2; a possible D gene is TRBD1 (5 bases). The CDR3 consists of 12 residues. Germline V gene lookup returns CDR1 MNHEY and CDR2 SVGEGT. Trimming cost V 7 bases and J 4 bases, with 10 bases left between them. The CDR3 DNA reads as TGTGCCAGCATGGGGGAGACCTATGGCTACACCTTC. This codes for CASMGETYGYTF.

The table lists this clonotype with a few counts. The chain couples TRBV5-4 to TRBJ2-1; no firm D call. CDR3 size: 15 residues. V was cut by 4 bases and J by 2 bases, with 13 bases left in between. The germline V gene encodes CDR1 SGHNT and CDR2 YYREEE (reference sequence). This CDR3 reads CASSGNMAAYNEQFF. In DNA, the CDR3 is TGTGCCAGCAGCGGGAATATGGCGGCCTACAATGAGCAGTTCTTC. The full variable domain, its missing parts supplied by reference TRBV5-4 and TRBJ2-1, is ETGVTQSPTHLIKTRGQQVTLRCSSQSGHNTVSWYQQALGQGPQFIFQYYREEENGRGNFPPRFSGLQFPNYSSELNVNALELDDSALYLCASSGNMAAYNEQFFGPGTRLTVL.

V gene TRBV6-5 combines with J gene TRBJ1-1; 11 nucleotides match TRBD1. Germline assignment: CDR1 MNHEY and CDR2 SVGAGI. Trimming at V came to 2 bases and at J to 11 bases, leaving 7 bases not matched to a gene. This CDR3 comprises 14 residues. CDR3 residues: CASSYQGQGASAFF. DNA for the CDR3: TGTGCCAGCAGTTACCAAGGACAGGGGGCCTCGGCTTTCTTT.